These T cell receptor beta chains were read from a single sample in a study of regulatory T cells in long-lasting Graves disease. TCRdb called the multiplex PCR reads again in MiXCR, with one record for every CDR3 protein. The sample has around 400,000 distinct CDR3 sequences; roughly a quarter are singletons. The sample consisted of peripheral blood mononuclear cells (PBMCs), taken when the disease was refractory, from a patient treated with antithyroid drugs. The source is a female donor with Graves disease. The CDR3 runs from the conserved cysteine through the conserved F or W. The D gene is left open where the match is weak.

V	J	D	CDR3
TRBV6-2/TRBV6-3	TRBJ1-2	-	CASRPGTLYGYTF
TRBV20-1	TRBJ2-3	TRBD2	CSARLAGLPDTQYF
TRBV12-3/TRBV12-4	TRBJ2-1	-	CASSQRDNEQFF
TRBV30	TRBJ2-3	-	CAWAGQRFTDTQYF
TRBV28	TRBJ1-3	TRBD1	CASRATGVFGNTIYF
TRBV12-3/TRBV12-4	TRBJ2-2	-	CASSPRQATGELFF
TRBV13	TRBJ2-2	-	CASSPSSAYTGELFF
TRBV6-1	TRBJ2-2	TRBD2	CASSELAGAGELFF
TRBV5-8	TRBJ2-2	TRBD2	CASSPWSGTSATGELFF
TRBV6-2/TRBV6-3	TRBJ2-1	-	CASSGQHYNEQFF
TRBV18	TRBJ2-5	TRBD2	CASSPTSGGHQETQYF
TRBV19	TRBJ2-7	TRBD1	CASSAIPGQGDDEQYF
TRBV7-2	TRBJ1-1	TRBD1	CASSLVGQGSTEAFF
TRBV10-3	TRBJ2-7	-	CAISERGGGTEQYF
TRBV30	TRBJ1-1	-	CAYSTANTEAFF
TRBV2	TRBJ2-5	TRBD1	CASSEHETGAAQYF
TRBV2	TRBJ2-7	-	CASSVGDRYEQYF
TRBV30	TRBJ2-7	-	CAWSVIDRTYEQYF